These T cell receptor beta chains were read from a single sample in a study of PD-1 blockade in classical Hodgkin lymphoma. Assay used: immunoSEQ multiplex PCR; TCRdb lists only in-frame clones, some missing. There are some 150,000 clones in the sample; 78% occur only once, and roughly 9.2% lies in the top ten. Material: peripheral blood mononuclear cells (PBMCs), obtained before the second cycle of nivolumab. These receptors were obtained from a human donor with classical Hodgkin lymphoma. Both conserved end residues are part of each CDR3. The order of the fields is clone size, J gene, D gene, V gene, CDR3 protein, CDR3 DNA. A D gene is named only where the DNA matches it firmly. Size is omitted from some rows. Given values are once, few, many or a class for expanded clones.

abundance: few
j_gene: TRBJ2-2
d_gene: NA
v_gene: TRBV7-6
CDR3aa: CASSLGGANTGELFF
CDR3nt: TGTGCCAGCAGCTTAGGTGGAGCGAACACCGGGGAGCTGTTTTTT

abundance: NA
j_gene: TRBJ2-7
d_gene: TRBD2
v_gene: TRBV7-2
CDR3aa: CASSFRTTSGGYEQYF
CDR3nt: TGTGCCAGCAGCTTTAGGACAACTAGCGGGGGTTACGAGCAGTACTTC

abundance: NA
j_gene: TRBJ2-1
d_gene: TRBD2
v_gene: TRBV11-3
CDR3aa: CASSLDASGSPYNEQFF
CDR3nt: TGTGCCAGCAGCTTAGATGCTAGCGGGAGTCCCTACAATGAGCAGTTCTTC

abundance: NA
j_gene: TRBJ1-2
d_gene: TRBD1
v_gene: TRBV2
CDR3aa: CASRVTGFLYGYTF
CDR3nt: TGTGCCAGCAGAGTGACAGGGTTCCTCTATGGCTACACCTTC

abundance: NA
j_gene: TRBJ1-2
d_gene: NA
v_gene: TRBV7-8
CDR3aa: CASSLMTGVGSLYGYTF
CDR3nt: TGTGCCAGCAGCTTAATGACGGGAGTGGGCTCTCTCTATGGCTACACCTTC

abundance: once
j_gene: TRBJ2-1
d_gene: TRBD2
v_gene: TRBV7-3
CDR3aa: CASSPRLAGGAGNEQFF
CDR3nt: TGTGCCAGCAGCCCCCGACTAGCGGGAGGGGCTGGCAATGAGCAGTTCTTC

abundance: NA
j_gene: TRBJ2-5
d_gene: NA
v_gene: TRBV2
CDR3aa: CASSAQETQYF
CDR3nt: TGTGCCAGCAGTGCACAAGAGACCCAGTACTTC

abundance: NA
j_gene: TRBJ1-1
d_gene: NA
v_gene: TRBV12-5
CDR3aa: CASCLGALNTEAFF
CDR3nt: TGTGCTAGTTGTCTGGGGGCCCTGAACACTGAAGCTTTCTTT

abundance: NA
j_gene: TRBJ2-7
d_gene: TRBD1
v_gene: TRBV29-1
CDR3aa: CSVVAQGRPSYEQYF
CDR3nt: TGCAGCGTTGTAGCACAGGGGCGCCCTTCCTACGAGCAGTACTTC

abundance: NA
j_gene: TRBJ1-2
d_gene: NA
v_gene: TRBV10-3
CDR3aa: CATVGGSDYGYTF
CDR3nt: TGTGCCACCGTAGGGGGGAGTGACTATGGCTACACCTTC

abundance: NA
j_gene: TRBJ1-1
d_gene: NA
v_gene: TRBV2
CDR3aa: CASRGVNTEAFF
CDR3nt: TGTGCCAGCAGAGGGGTGAACACTGAAGCTTTCTTT

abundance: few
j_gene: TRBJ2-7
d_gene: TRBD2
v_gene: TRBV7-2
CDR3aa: CASRVAGIGYEQYF
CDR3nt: TGTGCCAGCAGGGTAGCGGGGATCGGCTACGAGCAGTACTTC

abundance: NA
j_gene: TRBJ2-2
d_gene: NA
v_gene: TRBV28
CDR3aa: CAGGPGGNTGELFF
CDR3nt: TGTGCCGGGGGGCCTGGCGGAAACACCGGGGAGCTGTTTTTT

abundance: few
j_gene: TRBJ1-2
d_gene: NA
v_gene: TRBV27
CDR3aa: CASSPGQTYGYTF
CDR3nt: TGTGCCAGCAGCCCCGGACAGACCTATGGCTACACCTTC

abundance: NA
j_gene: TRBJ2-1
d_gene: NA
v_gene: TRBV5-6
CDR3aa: CASSPAGMASEQFF
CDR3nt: TGTGCCAGCAGCCCCGCAGGGATGGCGAGTGAGCAGTTCTTC

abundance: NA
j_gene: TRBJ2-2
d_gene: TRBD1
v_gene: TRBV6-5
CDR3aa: CASRAGQANTGELFF
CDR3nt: TGTGCCAGCAGGGCGGGACAGGCGAACACCGGGGAGCTGTTTTTT

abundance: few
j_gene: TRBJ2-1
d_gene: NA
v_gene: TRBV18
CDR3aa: CASSPPRPNDNEQFF
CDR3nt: TGTGCCAGCTCACCACCACGCCCAAACGACAATGAGCAGTTCTTC

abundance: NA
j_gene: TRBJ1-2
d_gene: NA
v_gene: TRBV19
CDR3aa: CASSKRGQGYGYTF
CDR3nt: TGTGCCAGTAGTAAGCGGGGGCAGGGCTATGGCTACACCTTC

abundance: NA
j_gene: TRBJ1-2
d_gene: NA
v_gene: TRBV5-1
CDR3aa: CASSLEGRRYGYTF
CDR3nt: TGCGCCAGCAGCTTGGAGGGGCGGAGGTATGGCTACACCTTC

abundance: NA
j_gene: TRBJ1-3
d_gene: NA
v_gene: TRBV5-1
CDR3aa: CASSLSGPSTIYF
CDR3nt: TGCGCCAGCAGCTTGTCAGGGCCTAGCACCATATATTTT

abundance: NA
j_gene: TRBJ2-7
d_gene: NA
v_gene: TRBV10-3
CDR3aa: CAIRGSYEQYF
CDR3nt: TGTGCCATCAGGGGCAGCTACGAGCAGTACTTC

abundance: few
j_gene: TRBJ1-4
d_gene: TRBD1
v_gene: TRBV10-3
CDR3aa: CAISPTGNEKLFF
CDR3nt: TGTGCCATCAGCCCGACAGGGAATGAAAAACTGTTTTTT